This entry describes one T cell receptor beta chain. Its antigen is not identified. From germline, CDR1 is SGDLS and CDR2 YYNGEE. There are 13 residues in the CDR3. V trimming: 4 bases; J trimming: 13 bases; junction bases outside the gene matches: 13. The data were taken from a study of Ad26.COV2.S vaccination and SARS-CoV-2 variants. For the study at large: Intramuscularly, Ad26.COV2.S was given either once or twice, 56 days apart. Findings and limits, study-wide: Spike-specific TCR breadth ran higher among vaccine recipients than placebo recipients.

Produced via immunoSEQ multiplex PCR; TCRdb's table is partial and in-frame only. The sample shows around 270,000 clones, around 88% of them seen only once. Treatment: some 20 received Ad26.COV2.S at low or high dose, single or two shots; several received placebo; per-sample allocation not given. Samples came from day 63 after the first vaccine or placebo injection. An adult aged 18-55 years in Boston served as the donor. An Ad26 vector that expressed Wuhan-strain SARS-CoV-2 spike constituted the vaccine. The specimen comprised peripheral blood, sampled in a trial of Ad26.COV2.S vaccine versus placebo. The chain recombines TRBV9 with TRBJ2-5; 7 bases line up with TRBD2. This receptor was identified in a person between 18 and 59 years old who received the Ad26.COV2.S COVID-19 vaccine or a placebo. The CDR3 loop is CASSSSPGLPSYF. Written as DNA, the CDR3 is TGTGCCAGCAGCTCCTCCCCGGGACTACCTTCGTACTTC.